These T cell receptor beta chains were read from a single sample in a study of cytotoxic CD8 clonotypes in ibrutinib-treated CLL. Some clones are missing from TCRdb's copy, which holds only in-frame ones; the method was immunoSEQ multiplex PCR. Of fewer than 400,000 clones in the sample, 60% to 80% were seen once. Material: PBMCs, obtained after 36 months of ibrutinib treatment. The receptor set was obtained from a human donor with chronic lymphocytic leukemia. Both conserved end residues are part of each CDR3.

v_gene: TRBV7-8; j_gene: TRBJ2-3; CDR3aa: CASSLRGPGGTDTQYF
v_gene: TRBV7-9; j_gene: TRBJ2-7; CDR3aa: CASSGGDFYEQYF
v_gene: TRBV6-6; j_gene: TRBJ2-1; CDR3aa: CASSQPPPGGLGEQFF
v_gene: TRBV5-6; j_gene: TRBJ1-5; CDR3aa: CASSFSMAGSQPQHF
v_gene: TRBV7-9; j_gene: TRBJ2-7; CDR3aa: CASSLGRTDEQYF
v_gene: TRBV29-1; j_gene: TRBJ2-2; CDR3aa: CSVTSGANTGELFF
v_gene: TRBV28; j_gene: TRBJ1-1; CDR3aa: CATRGANTEAFF
v_gene: TRBV7-8; j_gene: TRBJ2-1; CDR3aa: CASSPRAGEAYNEQFF
v_gene: TRBV6-5; j_gene: TRBJ2-5; CDR3aa: CASSFGTGVETQYF
v_gene: TRBV5-1; j_gene: TRBJ2-3; CDR3aa: CASRDFPSTDTQYF
v_gene: TRBV15; j_gene: TRBJ2-2; CDR3aa: CATSSGTGRYTGELFF
v_gene: TRBV4-1; j_gene: TRBJ2-5; CDR3aa: CASRSAPLSSETQYF
v_gene: TRBV7-8; j_gene: TRBJ2-7; CDR3aa: CASSLWGTYEQYF
v_gene: TRBV5-1; j_gene: TRBJ2-1; CDR3aa: CASSLKILAGAPGHEQFF
v_gene: TRBV4-1; j_gene: TRBJ2-5; CDR3aa: CASSQNQLGETQYF
v_gene: TRBV7-6; j_gene: TRBJ2-3; CDR3aa: CASSLAPGLPRGTDTQYF
v_gene: TRBV7-2; j_gene: TRBJ2-5; CDR3aa: CASPSVAQYF
v_gene: TRBV27; j_gene: TRBJ2-5; CDR3aa: CASSLRDSGRPGETQYF
v_gene: TRBV5-1; j_gene: TRBJ2-5; CDR3aa: CASSFQGYETQYF
v_gene: TRBV9; j_gene: TRBJ1-6; CDR3aa: CASSQGQGGFSPLHF
v_gene: TRBV7-8; j_gene: TRBJ1-2; CDR3aa: CASSTGHLGYTF
v_gene: TRBV29-1; j_gene: TRBJ1-2; CDR3aa: CSAPLEGGYGYTF
v_gene: TRBV7-3; j_gene: TRBJ1-2; CDR3aa: CASSPGPVNYGYTF
v_gene: TRBV7-9; j_gene: TRBJ2-7; CDR3aa: CASSLGMWSEQYF
v_gene: TRBV6-4; j_gene: TRBJ1-2; CDR3aa: CASSVGTGGSGYTF
v_gene: TRBV5-1; j_gene: TRBJ2-2; CDR3aa: CASSYYGGAGELFF
v_gene: TRBV27; j_gene: TRBJ2-7; CDR3aa: CASSLQGRGSYEQYF
v_gene: TRBV27; j_gene: TRBJ1-2; CDR3aa: CASSQGLGIDGYTF
v_gene: TRBV2; j_gene: TRBJ2-5; CDR3aa: CASSDGGQVSGETQYF
v_gene: TRBV4-1; j_gene: TRBJ2-5; CDR3aa: CASSQTQGRETQYF
v_gene: TRBV29-1; j_gene: TRBJ1-1; CDR3aa: CSVGLGLDRVGLNTEAFF
v_gene: TRBV4-3; j_gene: TRBJ2-3; CDR3aa: CASSSGTGDTQYF
v_gene: TRBV27; j_gene: TRBJ2-1; CDR3aa: CASSFQSGISYNEQFF
v_gene: TRBV27; j_gene: TRBJ1-4; CDR3aa: CASRQGRTNEKLFF
v_gene: TRBV9; j_gene: TRBJ2-5; CDR3aa: CASSVGGDHQETQYF
v_gene: TRBV14; j_gene: TRBJ1-1; CDR3aa: CASSQVRGNTEAFF
v_gene: TRBV4-1; j_gene: TRBJ2-7; CDR3aa: CASSQGLAGASYEQYF
v_gene: TRBV7-3; j_gene: TRBJ2-7; CDR3aa: CASSPVPGDLYEQYF
v_gene: TRBV7-2; j_gene: TRBJ1-4; CDR3aa: CASSFGGANEKLFF
v_gene: TRBV18; j_gene: TRBJ1-2; CDR3aa: CASSPGWTGGAGSGYTF
v_gene: TRBV28; j_gene: TRBJ2-3; CDR3aa: CASREGQRTQYF
v_gene: TRBV5-1; j_gene: TRBJ1-2; CDR3aa: CASSLDRGKGYTF
v_gene: TRBV6-1; j_gene: TRBJ2-7; CDR3aa: CASKQGQGTYEQYF
v_gene: TRBV11-2; j_gene: TRBJ2-5; CDR3aa: CASSARGRQYF
v_gene: TRBV27; j_gene: TRBJ2-7; CDR3aa: CASRTSYEQYF
v_gene: TRBV4-1; j_gene: TRBJ2-1; CDR3aa: CASSQERQGRWTGNNEQFF
v_gene: TRBV6-5; j_gene: TRBJ1-2; CDR3aa: CASSYSGDPYSTF
v_gene: TRBV11-2; j_gene: TRBJ1-2; CDR3aa: CASSFGRSIYGYTF
v_gene: TRBV5-1; j_gene: TRBJ1-3; CDR3aa: CASSPQGYTIYF
v_gene: TRBV12-5; j_gene: TRBJ2-1; CDR3aa: CASGLVPQGHNEQFF
v_gene: TRBV7-2; j_gene: TRBJ2-2; CDR3aa: CASSLLDRGAAGELFF
v_gene: TRBV7-6; j_gene: TRBJ2-1; CDR3aa: CASSLTGTAYNEQFF